This TCR beta chain was retrieved from a study of CD8+CD57+ T cells in acquired aplastic anemia. CDR3 and TCR beta VDJ profiling relied on a genomic DNA template. TCRdb reanalysed the reads using MiXCR and keeps one entry per CDR3 protein. The table includes about 160,000 distinct CDR3 sequences, 71% detected once. Sequencing was done on patients that had shown CD8+CD57+ cell expansion by flow cytometry. Blood sampling was performed on the patients, and none of them had received therapy by then. Trimming took 0 bases from V and 4 from J, leaving 18 bases between them. The CDR3 runs to 17 residues. The germline V gene has CDR1 DFQATT and CDR2 SNEGSKA (reference sequence). This clonotype showed up just once.

This chain uses TRBV20-1 with TRBJ1-4; no firm D call. The sample comprised sorted CD4+, CD8+, or CD8+CD57+ T cells (not recorded which) from PBMCs. The TCR originated in a human donor with aplastic anemia. Here the CDR3 DNA reads TGCAGTGCTAGAGATCTGATATGGCGGCAGAATAATGAAAAACTGTTTTTT. It codes for CSARDLIWRQNNEKLFF.